This T cell receptor (beta chain) was captured in a study of regulatory dendritic cells for organ transplantation. The CDR3 is 16 amino acids. CDR1 LGHNA and CDR2 YNFKEQ come from the germline V gene. J lost 2 bases, V lost 5 bases, and 3 bases had no gene match. Concerning this clone itself: Its antigen is not known.

Study outcomes and limitations: Alloreactive memory CD8+ T cell pools varied considerably between individuals.

Method: immunoSEQ multiplex PCR; TCRdb's copy keeps in-frame clones and lacks some. The sample has about 28,000 clones, roughly 80% seen once. Sequenced sample: naive CD4+ T cells from blood. This sample's subset: CD45RA+ naive T cells. The source of this sequence is a human donor in good health. V usage is TRBV4-2 and J usage is TRBJ2-1; 13 bases are a match to TRBD2. As DNA, the CDR3 is TGTGCCAGCAGCAAACTAGCGGGGGGGCCCTACAATGAGCAGTTCTTC. Translation gives CASSKLAGGPYNEQFF.